Following are 21 T cell receptor beta chains from one sample sequenced in a study of T cells in Graves' hyperthyroidism and ophthalmopathy. Amplification of TCR beta CDR3 regions used RNA as the template. During a first-round RT-PCR of the TCR CDR3, the HTBI primer set was used. TCRdb redid the calling of the multiplex PCR reads with MiXCR, one entry per CDR3 protein. The sample shows roughly 200,000 distinct CDR3 sequences, around 20% of them seen only once. Source material: blood. These TCRs come from a man between 40 and 49 years old with Graves' hyperthyroidism.

In this sample, this clonotype turned up many times. J is TRBJ1-5 and V is TRBV5-1; 9 nucleotides line up with TRBD1. J lost 3 bases, V lost 1 base, and 8 bases had no gene match. The CDR3 has 17 amino acids. CDR1 and CDR2 (germline): SGHRS, YFSETQ. CDR3 bases: TGCGCCAGCAGCTTGCCGCGCCGGACAGGGGTCAATCAGCCCCAGCATTTT. This gives the protein CASSLPRRTGVNQPQHF.

The chain links TRBV7-3 to TRBJ2-2; TRBD2 matches at 12 bases. CDR1 is SGHTA, CDR2 FQGTGA, per germline. CDR3 length: 17 residues. J was trimmed by 6 bases and V by 5 bases; bases with no gene match: 10. The CDR3 loop is CASSQDQLAGGPGELFF. Here the CDR3 DNA reads TGTGCCAGCAGCCAAGATCAACTAGCGGGGGGCCCCGGGGAGCTGTTTTTT.

This clonotype appeared a few times. The genes are TRBV7-2 and TRBJ1-1; D unresolved. CDR3 length equals 13 residues. V was clipped by 0 bases and J by 4 bases, with 6 bases between them. CDR1 and CDR2 from the germline V gene are SGHTA and FQGNSA. Here the CDR3 reads CASSLAWGTEAFF. For the CDR3, the DNA is TGTGCCAGCAGCTTAGCCTGGGGCACTGAAGCTTTCTTT.

This clonotype was picked up many times. The chain employs TRBV5-1 and TRBJ1-1; the D gene is possibly TRBD1 (5 bases). In germline, CDR1 is SGHRS, CDR2 YFSETQ. CDR3 size: 14 residues. V was pared by 3 bases and J by 0 bases, with 9 bases between. The CDR3 here is CASSSTDLNTEAFF. CDR3 nucleotide sequence: TGCGCCAGCAGCTCGACAGATTTGAACACTGAAGCTTTCTTT.

A note on this clonotype: Possible read error: a much larger clone is one base away. This is likely a read error, given that the CDR3 carries no conserved phenylalanine or tryptophan at its end. V is TRBV18 and J is TRBJ1-5; weak D call: TRBD1 (5 bases). The V end was cut by 3 bases, the J end by 5 bases, with 11 bases between. The CDR3 length is 14 residues. From germline, CDR1 is KGHSH and CDR2 LQKENI. The CDR3 DNA reads TGTGCCAGCTCACCGGGAAGGGGAGATCAGCCCCAGCATTCT. Protein product: CASSPGRGDQPQHS.

This clonotype was picked up many times. V gene TRBV11-2 combines with J gene TRBJ2-7, with 7 bases fitting TRBD1. The J segment lost 5 bases and the V segment lost 5 bases, leaving 12 bases of the junction unmatched. Per germline, CDR1 SGHAT and CDR2 FQNNGV. This CDR3 has 15 amino acids. This CDR3 reads CASSNNRGIFDEQYF. CDR3 in DNA: TGTGCCAGCAGCAACAACAGGGGAATCTTTGACGAGCAGTACTTC.

This clonotype was detected ten times or more. V and J are TRBV4-1 and TRBJ2-7, with a tentative D call TRBD2 (6 bases). The CDR3 has 15 residues. V gave up 6 bases and J gave up 3 bases, with 18 bases separating them. The germline V gene encodes CDR1 MGHRA and CDR2 YSYEKL. The CDR3 is CASRTGVGLHYEQYF. The CDR3 coding sequence is TGCGCCAGCAGAACGGGGGTCGGACTCCACTACGAGCAGTACTTC.

This clonotype was observed at least ten times. The chain recombines TRBV9 with TRBJ1-1; unclear D gene. Germline V CDR1 and CDR2: SGDLS, YYNGEE. This CDR3 region has 13 residues. V was shortened by 4 bases and J by 6 bases, with 13 bases between the two germline ends. The chain's CDR3 is CASSRKGVSEAFF. The DNA of the CDR3 is TGTGCCAGCAGCCGGAAGGGTGTGTCTGAAGCTTTCTTT. Full variable domain (rest looked up from reference TRBV9 and TRBJ1-1): DSGVTQTPKHLITATGQRVTLRCSPRSGDLSVYWYQQSLDQGLQFLIQYYNGEERAKGNILERFSAQQFPDLHSELNLSSLELGDSALYFCASSRKGVSEAFFGQGTRLTVV.

This clonotype came up many times. The rearrangement links TRBV5-4 to TRBJ2-3; D uncertain. Germline V gives CDR1 SGHNT, CDR2 YYREEE (reference sequence). The V end was cut by 0 bases, the J end by 4 bases, with 6 bases between. This CDR3 spans 13 amino acids. CDR3 in amino acids: CASSLEDSDTQYF. The CDR3 DNA reads TGTGCCAGCAGCTTGGAAGATTCAGATACGCAGTATTTT. Filled out from reference TRBV5-4 and TRBJ2-3, the complete variable domain reads ETGVTQSPTHLIKTRGQQVTLRCSSQSGHNTVSWYQQALGQGPQFIFQYYREEENGRGNFPPRFSGLQFPNYSSELNVNALELDDSALYLCASSLEDSDTQYFGPGTRLTVL.

This clonotype has a handful of counts. This sequence joins TRBV5-1 and TRBJ1-1; 7 bases map to TRBD1. Losses at the gene ends were 2 bases for V and 4 bases for J; bases not matched to a gene: 5. The CDR3 consists of 14 residues. CDR1 and CDR2 from the germline V gene are SGHRS and YFSETQ. CDR3 nucleotide sequence: TGCGCCAGCAGCTTTCGACAGGGCGGCACTGAAGCTTTCTTT. Encoded protein: CASSFRQGGTEAFF.

This chain links TRBV6-1 with TRBJ1-3; D possibly corresponds to TRBD1 (6 bases). Germline loops: CDR1 MNHNS, CDR2 SASEGT. This CDR3 is built from 14 residues. Trimming pared 6 bases from V and 0 bases from J, leaving 9 bases between. CDR3 coding DNA: TGTGCCAGCAGCAGACAGGTCTCTGGAAACACCATATATTTT. This codes for CASSRQVSGNTIYF.

Of note for this clonotype: A read error may produce the germline difference seen at one junction end. The rearrangement joins TRBV28 to TRBJ1-1, with unresolved D. The CDR3 is 14 amino acids. Germline values: CDR1 MDHEN, CDR2 SYDVKM. The DNA of the CDR3 is TGTGCCAGCAGTTTATCTACACGCAACACTGAAGCTTCCTTT. It translates to CASSLSTRNTEASF.

The chain employs TRBV6-2 or TRBV6-3 and TRBJ2-1; 7 bases are a match to TRBD2. Per germline, CDR1 MNHEY and CDR2 SVGEGT. The CDR3 sequence is 15 residues long. V dropped 7 bases and J dropped 3; count of bases not matched to a gene: 9. DNA of the CDR3: TGTGCCAGCACCCGGGGGGTTCCGGGCTACAATGAGCAGTTCTTC. Amino acids: CASTRGVPGYNEQFF.

The chain carries TRBV13 and TRBJ2-3; 12 bases fit TRBD2. V dropped 5 bases and J dropped 5; count of bases not matched to a gene: 8. From germline, CDR1 is PRHDT and CDR2 FYEKMQ (reference sequence). This CDR3 is built from 16 residues. CDR3 nucleotide sequence: TGTGCCAGCAGCGATGGACTAGCGGGATTAGGAGATACGCAGTATTTT. Its translation: CASSDGLAGLGDTQYF. The entire variable domain, with the rest obtained from reference TRBV13 and TRBJ2-3, is as follows: AAGVIQSPRHLIKEKRETATLKCYPIPRHDTVYWYQQGPGQDPQFLISFYEKMQSDKGSIPDRFSAQQFSDYHSELNMSSLELGDSALYFCASSDGLAGLGDTQYFGPGTRLTVL.

V is TRBV14 and J is TRBJ2-1, with TRBD2 as a possible D gene (6 bases). Trimming pared 6 bases from V and 8 bases from J, leaving 14 bases between. CDR3 length equals 13 residues. Germline values: CDR1 SGHDN, CDR2 FVKESK. This chain's CDR3 is CASSLLWGDEQFF. CDR3 nucleotide sequence: TGTGCCAGCAGTTTATTGTGGGGGGATGAGCAGTTCTTC. Together with reference TRBV14 and TRBJ2-1, the CDR3 gives the full variable domain: EAGVTQFPSHSVIEKGQTVTLRCDPISGHDNLYWYRRVMGKEIKFLLHFVKESKQDESGMPNNRFLAERTGGTYSTLKVQPAELEDSGVYFCASSLLWGDEQFFGPGTRLTVL.

There are many counts of this clonotype. The V and J genes are TRBV5-1 and TRBJ2-2; TRBD2 aligns across 10 bases. Germline loops: CDR1 SGHRS, CDR2 YFSETQ. The CDR3 has 16 residues. Unmatched junction bases numbered 7, after V lost 4 bases and J lost 4 bases. Here the CDR3 DNA reads TGCGCCAGCAGCCAGCTAGCGGGAGAACCCACCGGGGAGCTGTTTTTT. Residues: CASSQLAGEPTGELFF.

This clonotype was counted ten times or more. The rearrangement uses TRBV20-1 and TRBJ1-2; possible D gene TRBD1, 6 bases. The CDR3 has 11 amino acids. Per germline, CDR1 DFQATT and CDR2 SNEGSKA (reference sequence). Trimming left V 3 bases short and J 8 bases short, with 10 bases between. The CDR3 loop reads CSARNRDGYTF. The CDR3, as DNA: TGCAGTGCTAGGAACAGGGACGGCTACACCTTC.

The sample holds many counts of this clonotype. The chain uses TRBV2 and TRBJ1-1; weak D call: TRBD1 (6 bases). The V gene lost 5 bases and the J gene lost 0 bases, with 13 bases spanning the gap. CDR3 length: 15 residues. Germline loops: CDR1 SNHLY, CDR2 FYNNEI. The CDR3 sequence is CASSRDTSMNTEAFF. DNA of the CDR3: TGTGCCAGCAGTCGGGACACGTCCATGAACACTGAAGCTTTCTTT.

The chain employs TRBV7-3 and TRBJ2-7; TRBD1 might be the D (6 bases). Trimming took off 4 bases at V and 6 bases at J, with 7 bases between the two ends. The CDR3 runs to 11 residues. Looked up from germline, CDR1 is SGHTA and CDR2 is FQGTGA. This CDR3 is CASSSGVEQYF. The DNA of the CDR3 is TGTGCCAGCAGCTCAGGGGTCGAGCAGTACTTC.

This clonotype came up many times. The junction departs from the called germline gene at one end, perhaps through a read error. This chain joins TRBV30 and TRBJ1-2; weak D call: TRBD1 (5 bases). From germline, CDR1 is GTSNPN and CDR2 SVGIG (reference sequence). This CDR3 region has 13 residues. The CDR3 sequence is CTWSVQVTNGYTF. The CDR3 DNA reads as TGTACCTGGAGTGTACAGGTCACGAATGGCTACACCTTC.

This chain connects TRBV4-2 to TRBJ2-1; tentative D call: TRBD1 (6 bases). V lost 3 bases and J lost 0, with 12 bases in between. The CDR3 contains 16 residues. The germline gives CDR1 LGHNA, CDR2 YNFKEQ. DNA of the CDR3: TGTGCCAGCAGCCAGACTAACAGGGTCTCCTACAATGAGCAGTTCTTC. It codes for CASSQTNRVSYNEQFF.